Listed here are 20 T cell receptor beta chains from one sample, sequenced in a study of OX40 agonist ivuxolimab in advanced cancers. The assay was immunoSEQ multiplex PCR, and TCRdb's table has in-frame clones only and misses some. The table has 15,000 or so clones, around 79% seen once. The sequencing used CD4+ or CD8+ T cells sorted from blood, collected in a trial of the OX40 agonist ivuxolimab. The receptors were sampled from an adult with an advanced solid tumor such as melanoma, head and neck, liver or kidney cancer.

The genes are TRBV7-8 and TRBJ2-2; a weak D match, TRBD2 (5 bases). Trimming cost V 0 bases and J 8 bases, with 16 bases left between them. Germline lookup yields CDR1 SGHVS and CDR2 FQNEAQ. The CDR3 runs to 16 residues. The CDR3 DNA reads as TGTGCCAGCAGCTTAGCGGTTCAGCCGGGAAGTGGGGAGCTGTTTTTT. As protein: CASSLAVQPGSGELFF.

A remark on this clone: One junction end disagrees with the germline gene, perhaps due to a read error. This sample includes further DNA sequences coding for the same CDR3. The rearrangement uses TRBV29-1 and TRBJ1-2; D remains unclear. Germline V lookup: CDR1 SQVTM, CDR2 ANQGSEA. The CDR3 loop spans 11 amino acids. The CDR3 spells CSVAGRNGYTF. CDR3 sequence (DNA): TGCAGCGTTGCTGGCAGAAACGGCTACACCTTT.

This clone is labeled as medium-sized. The chain combines TRBV27 with TRBJ1-5, with D possibly matching TRBD1 (5 bases). Deletions cut 4 bases from V and 4 bases from J, with 8 bases between. The length of the CDR3 is 13 residues. Germline assignment: CDR1 MNHEY and CDR2 SMNVEV (reference sequence). The CDR3 coding sequence is TGTGCCAGCAGTTCAGGGAGTAATCAGCCCCAGCATTTT. Protein sequence: CASSSGSNQPQHF.

J is TRBJ2-5 and V is TRBV10-2; D is undetermined. TRBJ2-7 matches the DNA end more closely, so the J call is doubtful. The CDR3 has 11 amino acids. Germline lookup yields CDR1 WSHSY and CDR2 SAAADI. The CDR3 bases are TGCGCCAGCAGTGAGTCTTACGAGCAGTACTTC. Translated, it gives CASSESYEQYF.

The genes are TRBV7-2 and TRBJ2-7; D remains unclear. Trimming stripped 5 bases from V and 5 bases from J, with 10 bases between. CDR3 length: 12 residues. Germline V gene data show CDR1 as SGHTA and CDR2 as FQGNSA. The DNA of the CDR3 is TGTGCCAGCAGCCCACTGATGGACGAGCAGTACTTC. This gives the protein CASSPLMDEQYF.

CDR3 region: CASSLGGLDQPQHF. The CDR3 nucleotides are TGTGCCAGCAGCTTAGGGGGGCTCGATCAGCCCCAGCATTTT. This rearrangement joins TRBV7-6 to TRBJ1-5, with D possibly matching TRBD1 (6 bases). Germline V gene lookup returns CDR1 SGHVS and CDR2 FNYEAQ. This CDR3 region has 14 residues. Trimming cost V 1 base and J 5 bases, with 9 bases left between them.

The chain couples TRBV6-5 to TRBJ1-5; 8 bases agree with TRBD1. The length of the CDR3 is 14 residues. V lost 2 bases to trimming and J lost 6 bases; unmatched junction nucleotides: 3. CDR1 is MNHEY and CDR2 is SVGAGI in the germline V gene. CDR3 residues: CASSYGQGRQPQHF. CDR3 bases: TGTGCCAGCAGTTACGGACAGGGACGTCAGCCCCAGCATTTT.

This clone was recorded only once. J is TRBJ2-1 and V is TRBV19; 12 bases are shared with TRBD2. The length of the CDR3 is 15 residues. V was clipped by 1 base and J by 7 bases; unmatched bases: 2. Germline V gene lookup returns CDR1 LNHDA and CDR2 SQIVND (reference sequence). Here the CDR3 DNA reads TGTGCCAGTAGTATAGGACTAGCGGGGGCAAATGAGCAGTTCTTC. Translation: CASSIGLAGANEQFF. Looking up the rest from reference TRBV19 and TRBJ2-1 gives the full variable domain: DGGITQSPKYLFRKEGQNVTLSCEQNLNHDAMYWYRQDPGQGLRLIYYSQIVNDFQKGDIAEGYSVSREKKESFPLTVTSAQKNPTAFYLCASSIGLAGANEQFFGPGTRLTVL.

The chain combines TRBV5-1 with TRBJ2-5; a weak D match, TRBD2 (5 bases). The CDR3 consists of 16 residues. CDR1 SGHRS and CDR2 YFSETQ come from the germline V gene. V dropped 4 bases and J dropped 4 bases, with 20 bases sitting between them. The CDR3 DNA sequence: TGCGCCAGCAGCGATTTAGGAGGCGCGAGTGGAGAGACCCAGTACTTC. This translates into CASSDLGGASGETQYF.

The J gene is TRBJ2-6, the V gene TRBV5-8; 10 bases align to TRBD1. The length of the CDR3 is 16 residues. V lost 4 bases to trimming and J lost 4 bases; unmatched junction nucleotides: 5. CDR1 and CDR2 (germline): SGHTS, YDEGEE. The CDR3: CASSRDRGSGANVLTF. DNA of the CDR3: TGTGCCAGCAGCCGGGACAGGGGTTCCGGGGCCAACGTCCTGACTTTC.

The V gene is TRBV28, the J gene TRBJ1-2; 8 bases agree with TRBD1. The junction had 17 bases not matched to a gene; V was cut back by 10 bases and J by 4 bases. This CDR3 contains 16 residues. Germline V CDR1 and CDR2: MDHEN, SYDVKM. This chain's CDR3 is CATIEQGAVLGYGYTF. The CDR3 nucleotides read TGTGCCACCATAGAGCAGGGGGCGGTTTTGGGCTATGGCTACACCTTC.

V gene TRBV2 combines with J gene TRBJ2-7; 11 bases align to TRBD1. After removal of 6 bases from V and 6 bases from J, the junction contained 4 bases not matched to a gene. Germline V CDR1 and CDR2: SNHLY, FYNNEI. This CDR3 has 13 amino acids. The CDR3 loop reads CASRRTGGGEQYF. The CDR3, as DNA: TGTGCCAGCAGGAGGACAGGGGGCGGCGAGCAGTACTTC.

This clone turned up a few times. The V call is TRBV2, the J call TRBJ1-5; maybe TRBD1 (5 bases). Looked up from germline, CDR1 is SNHLY and CDR2 is FYNNEI. V lost 6 bases to trimming and J lost 2 bases, with 11 bases between them. This CDR3 is 14 amino acids long. CDR3 residues: CASSILGGNQPQHF. The DNA of the CDR3 is TGTGCCAGCAGCATACTAGGGGGCAATCAGCCCCAGCATTTT. Using reference TRBV2 and TRBJ1-5 for the parts outside the CDR3, the full variable domain is EPEVTQTPSHQVTQMGQEVILRCVPISNHLYFYWYRQILGQKVEFLVSFYNNEISEKSEIFDDQFSVERPDGSNFTLKIRSTKLEDSAMYFCASSILGGNQPQHFGDGTRLSIL.

The rearrangement uses TRBV11-2 and TRBJ1-2, with TRBD1 identical over 7 bases. The CDR3 contains 14 residues. Germline loops: CDR1 SGHAT, CDR2 FQNNGV. The trim removed 8 bases at V and 3 bases at J, leaving 9 bases unmatched. The chain's CDR3 is CASERDSPYYGYTF. The CDR3 coding sequence is TGTGCCAGCGAGAGGGACAGTCCTTACTATGGCTACACCTTC.

This chain links TRBV27 with TRBJ1-5; 7 bases agree with TRBD1. CDR3 length equals 14 residues. The germline V gene encodes CDR1 MNHEY and CDR2 SMNVEV (reference sequence). J was trimmed by 0 bases and V by 6 bases; bases with no gene match: 2. In DNA form, the CDR3 reads TGTGCCAGCAGGACAGGGTATAGCAATCAGCCCCAGCATTTT. As protein: CASRTGYSNQPQHF.

The rearrangement links TRBV7-6 to TRBJ2-3, with 11 bases that match TRBD2. The ends lost 5 bases at V and 2 bases at J; junction bases unmatched: 15. The germline CDR1 and CDR2 sequences are SGHVS and FNYEAQ. The CDR3 has 19 amino acids. CDR3: CASSPLTDLAGGATDTQYF. The CDR3 nucleotides read TGTGCCAGCAGCCCCCTGACCGATCTAGCGGGGGGAGCCACAGATACGCAGTATTTT.

J is TRBJ1-2 and V is TRBV7-3, with TRBD1 matching 9 bases. The CDR3 is 17 residues long. Per germline, CDR1 SGHTA and CDR2 FQGTGA. The junction had 16 bases not matched to a gene; V was cut back by 3 bases and J by 8 bases. This chain's CDR3 is CASSFHPLGGDRDGYTF. Here the CDR3 DNA reads TGTGCCAGCAGCTTCCACCCCTTGGGCGGGGACAGGGACGGCTACACCTTC.

The chain carries TRBV4-3 and TRBJ2-1; possibly TRBD2 for D (7 bases). V gave up 1 base and J gave up 6 bases, with 19 bases separating them. Germline V gene sequence: CDR1 LGHNA, CDR2 YSLEER. This CDR3 has 17 amino acids. The CDR3 sequence is CASSQAKRGAQGNEQFF. CDR3 DNA sequence: TGCGCCAGCAGCCAAGCTAAACGGGGGGCCCAGGGCAATGAGCAGTTCTTC.

The V and J genes are TRBV7-8 and TRBJ2-3; D perhaps matches TRBD2 (7 bases). The CDR3 is 19 amino acids. Trimming removed 1 base at V and 3 bases at J, with 23 bases between. Germline values: CDR1 SGHVS, CDR2 FQNEAQ. CDR3 amino acids: CASSLEGGLSGGSTDTQYF. CDR3 bases: TGTGCCAGCAGCTTAGAGGGGGGATTGTCGGGCGGGAGTACAGATACGCAGTATTTT. The full variable domain, in which reference TRBV7-8 and TRBJ2-3 provide the parts outside the CDR3, is GAGVSQSPRYKVAKRGQDVALRCDPISGHVSLFWYQQALGQGPEFLTYFQNEAQLDKSGLPSDRFFAERPEGSVSTLKIQRTQQEDSAVYLCASSLEGGLSGGSTDTQYFGPGTRLTVL.

This chain joins TRBV5-6 and TRBJ2-7; D uncertain. V lost 2 bases, J lost 0 bases, and 9 bases lay in between. Germline V gene data show CDR1 as SGHDT and CDR2 as YYEEEE. CDR3 length equals 14 residues. Written as DNA, the CDR3 is TGTGCCAGCAGCTTAGTGGGCACCTCCTACGAGCAGTACTTC. Translated, it gives CASSLVGTSYEQYF. The complete variable domain, with remaining parts taken from reference TRBV5-6 and TRBJ2-7, reads DAGVTQSPTHLIKTRGQQVTLRCSPKSGHDTVSWYQQALGQGPQFIFQYYEEEERQRGNFPDRFSGHQFPNYSSELNVNALLLGDSALYLCASSLVGTSYEQYFGPGTRLTVT.